Following are 11 T cell receptor beta chains from one sample sequenced in a study of shared clonotypes between healthy human individuals. Only CD45RO-negative cells positively selected for CCR7 counted as naive CD8 cells, so terminally differentiated effector memory CD45RA+ cells were excluded. Assay used: immunoSEQ multiplex PCR; TCRdb lists only in-frame clones, some missing. The sample contains 1.5 million to 2.5 million clones, about 95% of which appear only once. Sequencing was carried out using naive CD8+ T cells sorted from blood. Receptors were obtained from a man between 18 and 29 years old in good health.

Note on this clone: The sample holds other DNA sequences that translate to the same CDR3. The chain is built from TRBV28 and TRBJ2-6, with D possibly matching TRBD1 (6 bases). Trimming stripped 5 bases from V and 2 bases from J, with 10 bases between. This CDR3 is built from 15 residues. Germline-derived CDR1 and CDR2 are MDHEN and SYDVKM. CDR3 in amino acids: CASSLRGPGANVLTF. The CDR3 nucleotides read TGTGCCAGCAGTCTCAGGGGTCCTGGGGCCAACGTCCTGACTTTC.

CDR3 region: CASSLEGRLEEQFF. The DNA of the CDR3 is TGTGCCAGCAGCTTAGAGGGGCGCCTGGAAGAGCAGTTCTTC. The chain employs TRBV7-9 and TRBJ2-1; tentative D call: TRBD1 (5 bases). CDR1 is SEHNR and CDR2 is FQNEAQ in the germline V gene (reference sequence). The CDR3 loop spans 14 amino acids. V lost 1 base, J lost 10 bases, and 14 bases lay in between.

The chain is built from TRBV4-1 and TRBJ2-7; no clear D gene. The V gene's germline CDR1 is MGHRA and CDR2 YSYEKL. This CDR3 is built from 15 residues. Trimming took 5 bases from V and 3 from J, leaving 17 bases between them. The CDR3 bases are TGCGCCAGCAGCGCCCGTTGGACGCGTAGCTACGAGCAGTACTTC. Protein: CASSARWTRSYEQYF.

The V and J genes are TRBV13 and TRBJ1-2; 9 bases align to TRBD1. The germline V gene encodes CDR1 PRHDT and CDR2 FYEKMQ (reference sequence). The J segment lost 5 bases and the V segment lost 5 bases, leaving 12 bases of the junction unmatched. CDR3 size: 16 residues. The DNA of the CDR3 is TGTGCCAGCAGCCATACAACAGGGGGCGCAAAATATGGCTACACCTTC. Protein product: CASSHTTGGAKYGYTF. The full variable domain, completed using reference TRBV13 and TRBJ1-2, is AAGVIQSPRHLIKEKRETATLKCYPIPRHDTVYWYQQGPGQDPQFLISFYEKMQSDKGSIPDRFSAQQFSDYHSELNMSSLELGDSALYFCASSHTTGGAKYGYTFGSGTRLTVV.

The gene calls are TRBV5-6 and TRBJ1-1; 7 nucleotides agree with TRBD1. This CDR3 contains 18 residues. J gave up 1 base and V 0 bases, and 12 bases lay outside the gene matches. Germline-derived CDR1 and CDR2 are SGHDT and YYEEEE. This chain's CDR3 is CASSLALLQGESNTEAFF. The CDR3 nucleotides read TGTGCCAGCAGCTTGGCCCTTTTGCAGGGGGAGTCGAACACTGAAGCTTTCTTT.

As for this clone: Other DNA variants within this sample encode the same CDR3. This chain joins TRBV4-1 and TRBJ2-1; D ambiguous. V was clipped by 1 base and J by 2 bases, with 6 bases between them. CDR1 is MGHRA and CDR2 is YSYEKL in the germline V gene. The CDR3 runs to 14 residues. CDR3 amino acids: CASSQVGTYNEQFF. CDR3 bases: TGCGCCAGCAGCCAAGTGGGAACCTACAATGAGCAGTTCTTC.

This chain uses TRBV7-3 with TRBJ2-1; D possibly corresponds to TRBD2 (7 bases). The CDR3 length is 16 residues. V dropped 1 base and J dropped 4 bases, with 14 bases sitting between them. CDR1 and CDR2 (germline): SGHTA, FQGTGA. CDR3 in amino acids: CASSLNPGGLYNEQFF. The CDR3, as DNA: TGTGCCAGCAGCTTAAACCCCGGGGGGCTGTACAATGAGCAGTTCTTC.

J is TRBJ1-2 and V is TRBV19; 7 bases fit TRBD1. Germline CDR1 LNHDA, CDR2 SQIVND (reference sequence). The CDR3 consists of 13 residues. V dropped 8 bases and J dropped 4; count of bases not matched to a gene: 7. The CDR3 DNA reads as TGTGCCAGTGGACCACAGGGGAGCTATGGCTACACCTTC. It encodes CASGPQGSYGYTF.

This chain connects TRBV4-1 to TRBJ2-2; D perhaps matches TRBD1 (6 bases). CDR1 is MGHRA and CDR2 is YSYEKL in the germline V gene. This CDR3 has 14 residues. Trimming removed 6 bases at V and 5 bases at J, with 13 bases between. For the CDR3, the DNA is TGCGCCAGCAGGTTGACAGGAAGTACCGGGGAGCTGTTTTTT. Translation: CASRLTGSTGELFF.

This chain joins TRBV19 and TRBJ2-1, with TRBD1 matching over 9 bases. The CDR3 loop spans 15 amino acids. Germline CDR1 and CDR2: LNHDA and SQIVND (reference sequence). With 3 bases clipped from V and 9 bases from J, the junction kept 9 bases outside the gene matches. CDR3 coding DNA: TGTGCCAGTAGTATGATGGGACAGGGAAGCGGTGAGCAGTTCTTC. Translating it yields CASSMMGQGSGEQFF. Full variable domain (outside the CDR3, taken from reference TRBV19 and TRBJ2-1): DGGITQSPKYLFRKEGQNVTLSCEQNLNHDAMYWYRQDPGQGLRLIYYSQIVNDFQKGDIAEGYSVSREKKESFPLTVTSAQKNPTAFYLCASSMMGQGSGEQFFGPGTRLTVL.

The V and J genes are TRBV5-4 and TRBJ2-2; D is ambiguous. The CDR3 sequence is 14 residues long. Germline lookup yields CDR1 SGHNT and CDR2 YYREEE (reference sequence). The V gene lost 4 bases and the J gene lost 2 bases, with 9 bases spanning the gap. The CDR3 loop is CASSSIYNTGELFF. The CDR3 DNA reads as TGTGCCAGCAGCAGCATTTATAACACCGGGGAGCTGTTTTTT.